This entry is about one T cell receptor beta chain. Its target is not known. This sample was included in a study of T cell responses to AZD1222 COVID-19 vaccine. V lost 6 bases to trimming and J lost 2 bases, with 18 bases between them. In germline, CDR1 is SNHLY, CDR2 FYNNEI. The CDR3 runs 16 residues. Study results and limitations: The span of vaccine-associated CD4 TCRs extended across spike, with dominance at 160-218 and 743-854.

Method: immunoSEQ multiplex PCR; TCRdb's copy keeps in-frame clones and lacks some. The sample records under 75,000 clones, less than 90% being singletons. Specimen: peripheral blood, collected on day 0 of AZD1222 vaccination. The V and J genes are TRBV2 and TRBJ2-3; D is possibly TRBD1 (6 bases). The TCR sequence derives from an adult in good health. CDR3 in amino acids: CASRNRDPTYTDTQYF. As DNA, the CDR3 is TGTGCCAGCAGGAACAGGGACCCCACCTACACAGATACGCAGTATTTT.